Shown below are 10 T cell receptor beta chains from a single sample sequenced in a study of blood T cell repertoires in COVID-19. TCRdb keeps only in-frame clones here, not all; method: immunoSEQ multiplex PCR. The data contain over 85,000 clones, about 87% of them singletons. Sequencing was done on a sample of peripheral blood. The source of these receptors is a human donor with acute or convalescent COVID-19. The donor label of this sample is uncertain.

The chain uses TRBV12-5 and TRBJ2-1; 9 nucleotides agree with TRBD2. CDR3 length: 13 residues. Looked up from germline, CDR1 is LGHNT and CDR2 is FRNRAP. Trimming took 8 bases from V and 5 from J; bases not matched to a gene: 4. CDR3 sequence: CASFLAGNNEQFF. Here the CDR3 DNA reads TGTGCTAGTTTTCTAGCGGGGAACAATGAGCAGTTCTTC.

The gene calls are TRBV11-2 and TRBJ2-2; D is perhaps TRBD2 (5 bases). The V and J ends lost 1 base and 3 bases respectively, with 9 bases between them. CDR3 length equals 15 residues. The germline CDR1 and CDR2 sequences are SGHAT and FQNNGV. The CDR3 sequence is CASSLGGRYTGELFF. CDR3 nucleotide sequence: TGTGCCAGCAGCTTAGGAGGGCGTTACACCGGGGAGCTGTTTTTT.

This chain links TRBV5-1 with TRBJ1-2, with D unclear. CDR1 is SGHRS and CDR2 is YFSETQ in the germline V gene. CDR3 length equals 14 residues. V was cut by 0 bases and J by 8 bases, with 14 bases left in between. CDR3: CASSLAGYSGGYTF. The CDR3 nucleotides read TGCGCCAGCAGCTTGGCTGGGTATTCGGGGGGCTACACCTTC.

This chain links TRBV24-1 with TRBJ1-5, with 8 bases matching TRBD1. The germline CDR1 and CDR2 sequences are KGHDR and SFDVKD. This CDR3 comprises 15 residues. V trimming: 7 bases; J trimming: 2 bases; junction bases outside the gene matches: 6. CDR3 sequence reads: CATRGTGRRNQPQHF. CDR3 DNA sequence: TGTGCCACCAGAGGGACAGGTCGGCGCAATCAGCCCCAGCATTTT.

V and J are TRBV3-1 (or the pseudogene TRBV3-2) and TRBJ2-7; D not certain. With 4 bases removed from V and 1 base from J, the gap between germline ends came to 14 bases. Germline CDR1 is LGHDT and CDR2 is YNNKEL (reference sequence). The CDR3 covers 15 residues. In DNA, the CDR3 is TGTGCCAGCAGCCCACGAACCTGGGCGTCCTACGAGCAGTACTTC. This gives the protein CASSPRTWASYEQYF.

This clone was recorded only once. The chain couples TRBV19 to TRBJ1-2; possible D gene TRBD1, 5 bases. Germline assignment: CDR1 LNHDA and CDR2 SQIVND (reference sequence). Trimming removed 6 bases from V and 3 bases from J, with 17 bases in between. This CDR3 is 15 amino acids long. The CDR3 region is CASRFWDSWDYGYTF. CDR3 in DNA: TGTGCCAGTAGGTTCTGGGACTCTTGGGACTATGGCTACACCTTC.

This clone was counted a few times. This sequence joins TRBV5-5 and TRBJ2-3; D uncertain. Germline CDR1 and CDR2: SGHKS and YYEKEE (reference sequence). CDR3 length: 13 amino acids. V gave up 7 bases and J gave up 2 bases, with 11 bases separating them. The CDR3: CASLAILTDTQYF. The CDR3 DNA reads TGTGCCAGCCTTGCGATACTCACAGATACGCAGTATTTT.

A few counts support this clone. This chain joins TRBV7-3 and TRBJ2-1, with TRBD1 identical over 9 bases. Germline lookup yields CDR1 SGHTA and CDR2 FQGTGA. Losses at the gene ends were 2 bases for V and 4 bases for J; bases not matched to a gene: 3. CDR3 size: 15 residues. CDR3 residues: CASSLGGQGYNEQFF. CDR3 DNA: TGTGCCAGCAGCTTAGGGGGACAGGGTTACAATGAGCAGTTCTTC. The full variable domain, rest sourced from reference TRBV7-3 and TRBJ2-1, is GAGVSQTPSNKVTEKGKYVELRCDPISGHTALYWYRQSLGQGPEFLIYFQGTGAADDSGLPNDRFFAVRPEGSVSTLKIQRTERGDSAVYLCASSLGGQGYNEQFFGPGTRLTVL.

In nucleotides, the CDR3 is TGTGCCAGCAGCTTTGGGGGCCGTAGCACCGGGGAGCTGTTTTTT. Its protein is CASSFGGRSTGELFF. The chain has TRBV5-8 and TRBJ2-2; the D gene is possibly TRBD1 (6 bases). V lost 2 bases and J lost 4, with 12 bases in between. CDR3 length: 15 amino acids. CDR1 and CDR2 from the germline V gene are SGHTS and YDEGEE.

CDR3 sequence: CASSYSPRGDRELFF. The DNA for the CDR3 is TGTGCCAGCAGTTACTCGCCCCGCGGGGACCGGGAGCTGTTTTTT. The gene calls are TRBV6-5 and TRBJ2-2; the D gene is possibly TRBD2 (6 bases). With 0 bases removed from V and 9 bases from J, the gap between germline ends came to 14 bases. CDR1 MNHEY and CDR2 SVGAGI come from the germline V gene. CDR3 length equals 15 residues.